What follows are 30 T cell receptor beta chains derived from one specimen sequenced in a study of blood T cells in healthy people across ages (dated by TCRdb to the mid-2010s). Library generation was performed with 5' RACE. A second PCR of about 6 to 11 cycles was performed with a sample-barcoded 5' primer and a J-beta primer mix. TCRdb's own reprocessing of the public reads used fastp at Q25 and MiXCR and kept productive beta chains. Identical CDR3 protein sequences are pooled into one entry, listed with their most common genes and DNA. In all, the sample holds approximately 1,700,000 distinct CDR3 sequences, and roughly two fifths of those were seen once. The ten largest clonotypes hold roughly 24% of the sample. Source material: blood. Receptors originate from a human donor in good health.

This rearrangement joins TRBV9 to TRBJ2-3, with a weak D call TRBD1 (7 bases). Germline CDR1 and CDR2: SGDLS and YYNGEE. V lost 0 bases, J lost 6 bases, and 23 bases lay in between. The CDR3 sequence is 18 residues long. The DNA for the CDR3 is TGTGCCAGCAGCGTAGCTAGCCAGGGGGGAATCCACAGGGATACGCAGTATTTT. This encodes CASSVASQGGIHRDTQYF. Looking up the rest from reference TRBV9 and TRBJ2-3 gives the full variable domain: DSGVTQTPKHLITATGQRVTLRCSPRSGDLSVYWYQQSLDQGLQFLIQYYNGEERAKGNILERFSAQQFPDLHSELNLSSLELGDSALYFCASSVASQGGIHRDTQYFGPGTRLTVL.

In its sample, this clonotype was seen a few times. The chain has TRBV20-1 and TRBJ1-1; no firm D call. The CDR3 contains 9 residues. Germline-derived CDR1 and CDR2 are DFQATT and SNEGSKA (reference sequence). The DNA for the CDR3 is TGCACCTTATATCTCGGGGCTTTCTTT. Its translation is CTLYLGAFF.

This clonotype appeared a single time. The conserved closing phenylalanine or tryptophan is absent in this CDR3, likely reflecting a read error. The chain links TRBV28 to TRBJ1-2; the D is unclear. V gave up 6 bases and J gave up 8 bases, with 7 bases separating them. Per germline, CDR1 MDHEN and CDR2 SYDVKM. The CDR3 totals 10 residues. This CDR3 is CASRNYGYTC. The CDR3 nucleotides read TGTGCCAGCAGAAATTACGGCTACACCTGC.

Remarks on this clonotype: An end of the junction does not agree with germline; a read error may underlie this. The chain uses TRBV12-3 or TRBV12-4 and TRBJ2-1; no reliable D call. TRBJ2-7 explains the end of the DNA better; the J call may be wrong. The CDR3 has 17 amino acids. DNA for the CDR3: TGTACCAGCACCCACGAAATATTATGGGCGTCCTACAATGAGCAGTACTTC. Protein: CTSTHEILWASYNEQYF.

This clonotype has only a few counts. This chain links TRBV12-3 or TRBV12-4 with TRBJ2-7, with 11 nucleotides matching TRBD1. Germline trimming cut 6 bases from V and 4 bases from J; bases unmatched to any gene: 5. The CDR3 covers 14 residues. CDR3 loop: CASSRTGGWYEQYF. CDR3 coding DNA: TGTGCCAGCAGCCGGACAGGGGGCTGGTACGAGCAGTACTTC.

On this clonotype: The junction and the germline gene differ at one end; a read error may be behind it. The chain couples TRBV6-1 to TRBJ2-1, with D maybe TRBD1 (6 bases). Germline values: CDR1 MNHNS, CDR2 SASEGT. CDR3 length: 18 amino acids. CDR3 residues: CANSMRGLGAMGFDEQFF. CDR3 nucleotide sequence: TGTGCCAACAGTATGAGGGGGTTGGGGGCGATGGGGTTCGATGAGCAGTTCTTC.

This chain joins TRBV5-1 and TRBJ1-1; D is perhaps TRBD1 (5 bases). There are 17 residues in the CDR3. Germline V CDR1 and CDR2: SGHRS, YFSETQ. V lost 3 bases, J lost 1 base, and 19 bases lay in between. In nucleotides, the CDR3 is TGCGCCAGCAGCTCCGGCCAGGGCGCGGGCGCGAACACTGAAGCTTTCTTT. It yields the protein CASSSGQGAGANTEAFF.

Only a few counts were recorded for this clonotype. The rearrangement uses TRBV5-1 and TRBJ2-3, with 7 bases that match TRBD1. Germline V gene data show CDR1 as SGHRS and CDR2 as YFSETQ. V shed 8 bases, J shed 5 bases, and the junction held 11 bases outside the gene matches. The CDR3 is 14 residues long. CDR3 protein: CASDATGSEDTQYF. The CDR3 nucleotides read TGCGCCAGTGATGCGACAGGGAGCGAAGATACGCAGTATTTT.

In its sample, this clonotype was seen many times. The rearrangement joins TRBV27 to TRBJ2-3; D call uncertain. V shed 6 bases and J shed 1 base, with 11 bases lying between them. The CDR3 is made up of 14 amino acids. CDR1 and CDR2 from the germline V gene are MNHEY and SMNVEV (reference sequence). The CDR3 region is CASSRTGGTDTQYF. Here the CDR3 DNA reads TGTGCCAGCAGCCGGACGGGCGGCACAGATACGCAGTATTTT.

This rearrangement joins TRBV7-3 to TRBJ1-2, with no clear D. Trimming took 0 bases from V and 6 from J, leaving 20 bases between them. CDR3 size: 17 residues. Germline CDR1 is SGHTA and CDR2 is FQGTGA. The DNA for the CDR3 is TGTGCCAGCAGCTTAACCTGGGCAGGCTCCAGGTGGAATGGCTACACCTTC. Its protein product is CASSLTWAGSRWNGYTF.

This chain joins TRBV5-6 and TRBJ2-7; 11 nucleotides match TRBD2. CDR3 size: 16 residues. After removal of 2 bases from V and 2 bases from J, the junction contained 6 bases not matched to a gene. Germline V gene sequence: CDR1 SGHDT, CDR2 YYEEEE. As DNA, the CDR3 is TGTGCCAGCAGCTTCCTTAGCGGGGGGGCGACCTACGAGCAGTACTTC. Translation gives CASSFLSGGATYEQYF.

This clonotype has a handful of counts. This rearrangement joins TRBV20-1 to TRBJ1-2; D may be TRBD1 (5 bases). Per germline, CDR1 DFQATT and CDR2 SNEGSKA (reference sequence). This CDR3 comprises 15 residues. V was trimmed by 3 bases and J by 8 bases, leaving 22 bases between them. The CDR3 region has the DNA TGCAGTGCTAGGAGGCGGGGGGAGCGATTTGAGGGCTACACCTTC. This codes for CSARRRGERFEGYTF.

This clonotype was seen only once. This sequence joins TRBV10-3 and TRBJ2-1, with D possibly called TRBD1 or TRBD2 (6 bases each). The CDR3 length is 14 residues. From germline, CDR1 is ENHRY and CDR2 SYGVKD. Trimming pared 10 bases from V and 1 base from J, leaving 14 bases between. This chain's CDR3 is CATTEGGSYNEQFF. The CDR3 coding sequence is TGTGCCACCACCGAAGGGGGGTCCTACAATGAGCAGTTCTTC.

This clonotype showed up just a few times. DNA for the CDR3: TGTGCCAGCAGAATTACCAACGGGGTTGGCTACACCTTC. Amino acids: CASRITNGVGYTF. The chain links TRBV12-3 or TRBV12-4 to TRBJ1-2; D call uncertain. V dropped 6 bases and J dropped 7 bases, with 15 bases sitting between them. This CDR3 is built from 13 residues.

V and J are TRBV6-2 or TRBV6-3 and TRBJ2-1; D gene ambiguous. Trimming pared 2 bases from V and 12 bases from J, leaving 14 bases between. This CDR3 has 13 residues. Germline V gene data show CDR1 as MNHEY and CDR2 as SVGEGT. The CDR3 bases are TGTGCCAGCAGTTACGGCAGGTTGGAAGGGCAGTTCTTC. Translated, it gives CASSYGRLEGQFF.

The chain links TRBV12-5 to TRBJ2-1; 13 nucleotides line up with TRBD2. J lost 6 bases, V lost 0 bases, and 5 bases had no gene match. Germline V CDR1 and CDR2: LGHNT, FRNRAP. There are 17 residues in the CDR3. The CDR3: CASGLVRTSGGVNEQFF. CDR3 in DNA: TGTGCTAGTGGTTTGGTGCGCACTAGCGGGGGGGTCAATGAGCAGTTCTTC.

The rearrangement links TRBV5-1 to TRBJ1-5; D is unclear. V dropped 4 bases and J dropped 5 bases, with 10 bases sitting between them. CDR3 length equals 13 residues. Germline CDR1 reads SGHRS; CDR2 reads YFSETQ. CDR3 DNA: TGCGCCAGCAGCGTCTCGGGAGATCAGCCCCAGCATTTT. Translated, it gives CASSVSGDQPQHF.

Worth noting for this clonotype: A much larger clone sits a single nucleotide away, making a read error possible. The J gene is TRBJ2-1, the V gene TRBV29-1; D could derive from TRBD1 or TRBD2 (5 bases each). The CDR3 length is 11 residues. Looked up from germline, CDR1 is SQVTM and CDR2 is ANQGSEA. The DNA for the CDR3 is TGCAGCCTTGAGGGGTTCGATGAGCAGTTCTTC. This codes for CSLEGFDEQFF.

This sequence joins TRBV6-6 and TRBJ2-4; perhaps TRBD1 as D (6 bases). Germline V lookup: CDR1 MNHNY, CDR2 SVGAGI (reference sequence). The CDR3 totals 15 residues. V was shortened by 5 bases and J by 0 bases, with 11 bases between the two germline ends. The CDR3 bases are TGTGCCAGCAGTCAAGGGGACACAGCCAAAAACATTCAGTACTTC. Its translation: CASSQGDTAKNIQYF.

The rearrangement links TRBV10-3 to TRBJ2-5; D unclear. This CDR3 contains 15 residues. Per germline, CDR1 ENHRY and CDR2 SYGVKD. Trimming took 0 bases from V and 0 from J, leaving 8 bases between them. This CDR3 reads CAISESFANQETQYF. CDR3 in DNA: TGTGCCATCAGTGAGTCGTTTGCAAACCAAGAGACCCAGTACTTC.

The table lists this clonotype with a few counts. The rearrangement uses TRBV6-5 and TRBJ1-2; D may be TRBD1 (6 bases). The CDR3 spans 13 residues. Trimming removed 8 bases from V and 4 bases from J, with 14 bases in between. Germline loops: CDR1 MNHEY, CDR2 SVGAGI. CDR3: CASLATGSYGYTF. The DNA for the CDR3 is TGTGCCAGCTTGGCAACAGGGTCCTATGGCTACACCTTC.

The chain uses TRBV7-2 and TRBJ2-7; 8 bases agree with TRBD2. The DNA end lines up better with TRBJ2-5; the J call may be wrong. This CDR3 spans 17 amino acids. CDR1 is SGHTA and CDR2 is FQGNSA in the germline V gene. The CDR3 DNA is TGTGCCAGCAGCTTAGAATCGGCGGGGGGATATCAGGAGACCCAGTACTTC. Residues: CASSLESAGGYQETQYF.

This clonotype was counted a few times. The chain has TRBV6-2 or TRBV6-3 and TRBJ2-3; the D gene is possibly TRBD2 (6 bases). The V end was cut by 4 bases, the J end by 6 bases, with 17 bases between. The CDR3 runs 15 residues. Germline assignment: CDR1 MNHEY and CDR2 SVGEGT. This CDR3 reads CASSWGLPAGDTQYF. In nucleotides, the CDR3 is TGTGCCAGCAGTTGGGGACTCCCGGCGGGTGATACGCAGTATTTT.

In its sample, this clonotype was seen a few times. CDR3 in amino acids: CASSQGDSAEQYF. In nucleotides, the CDR3 is TGTGCCAGCAGCCAAGGGGACAGTGCCGAGCAGTACTTC. The chain carries TRBV3-1 and TRBJ2-4; 7 nucleotides agree with TRBD1. The end of the DNA fits TRBJ2-7 better, so the J call may be wrong. In germline, CDR1 is LGHDT, CDR2 YNNKEL (reference sequence). The CDR3 consists of 13 residues.

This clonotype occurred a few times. The CDR3, as DNA: TGTGCCAGCAGTCCAGGGATGGTTAAGACCCAGTACTTC. Translated: CASSPGMVKTQYF. The J gene is TRBJ2-5, the V gene TRBV12-3 or TRBV12-4, with D perhaps TRBD1 (5 bases). V shed 5 bases and J shed 6 bases, with 13 bases lying between them. This CDR3 comprises 13 residues.

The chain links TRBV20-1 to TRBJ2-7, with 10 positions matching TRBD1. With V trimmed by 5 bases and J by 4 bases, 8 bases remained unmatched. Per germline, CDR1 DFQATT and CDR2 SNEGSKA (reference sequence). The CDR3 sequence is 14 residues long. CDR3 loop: CSASPGTGDYEQYF. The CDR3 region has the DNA TGCAGTGCTTCCCCCGGGACAGGGGATTACGAGCAGTACTTC.

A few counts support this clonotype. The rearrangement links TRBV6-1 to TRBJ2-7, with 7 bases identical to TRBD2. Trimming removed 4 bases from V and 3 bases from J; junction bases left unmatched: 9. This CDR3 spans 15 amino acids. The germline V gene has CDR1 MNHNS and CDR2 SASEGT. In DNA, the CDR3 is TGTGCCAGCAGTGTTGGGGGGACTATTCTCTACGAGCAGTACTTC. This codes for CASSVGGTILYEQYF.

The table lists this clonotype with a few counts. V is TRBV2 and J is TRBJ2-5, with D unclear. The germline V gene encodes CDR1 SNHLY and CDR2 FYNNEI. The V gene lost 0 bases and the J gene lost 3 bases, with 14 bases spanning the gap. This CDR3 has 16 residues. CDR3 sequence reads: CASSEALQFQKETQYF. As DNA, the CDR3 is TGTGCCAGCAGTGAAGCGCTTCAATTCCAAAAAGAGACCCAGTACTTC.

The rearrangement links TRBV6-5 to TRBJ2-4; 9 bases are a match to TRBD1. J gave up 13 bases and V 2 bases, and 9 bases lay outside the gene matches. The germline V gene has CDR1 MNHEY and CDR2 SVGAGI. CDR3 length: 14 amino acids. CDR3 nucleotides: TGTGCCAGCAGTTACCGGACAGGGGTGAGAGAGCAGTACTTC. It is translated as CASSYRTGVREQYF.

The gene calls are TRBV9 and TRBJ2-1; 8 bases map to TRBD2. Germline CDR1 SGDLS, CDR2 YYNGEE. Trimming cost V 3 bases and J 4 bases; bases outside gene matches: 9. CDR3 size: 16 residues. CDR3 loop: CASSGQGGGTYNEQFF. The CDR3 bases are TGTGCCAGCAGCGGGCAAGGCGGGGGGACTTACAATGAGCAGTTCTTC.